The present entry profiles one T cell receptor (beta chain) with its context. Its binding antigen is unknown. Nothing much larger sits one base from this clone, and base qualities are not available. Each collaborating institution followed its own protocols to collect whole blood in K2EDTA tubes. Collaborator samples were shipped for TCRbeta analysis as frozen whole blood, isolated PBMCs, or DNA extracted from either sample type. The CDR3 covers 15 residues, taking in both the cysteine and the phenylalanine. Just CDR3 DNA is preserved here, 45 bases in frame from base 1. Trimming leaves V shorter by 4 bases and J shorter by 8 bases, with the junction holding 6 bases beyond the gene matches. Taken from the germline V gene (reference sequence), the CDR1 and CDR2 loops are LNHDA and SQIVND. TCRbeta CDR3 regions were amplified from genomic DNA using the immunoSEQ Assay, a bias-controlled multiplex PCR. Turning to the authors' computational methods: Within the assay, amplification of reference gene primers was used to estimate how many nucleated cells each sample contained. Sequence reads were collapsed and filtered to measure the absolute abundance of every unique TCRbeta CDR3 rearrangement. For each sample, productive Simpson clonality was calculated as the square root of Simpson's diversity index over productive rearrangements. Imported from immuneACCESS, the table was reduced by TCRdb to in-frame sequences with V and J called. These copies leave out some clones; in studies compared against another copy, an unresolved V gene accounts for under half, and the cause of the remainder is not known. The V and J calls and the clone size are those of that table, but D and trimming were determined from the DNA. Across this sample there are 130,000 or so clones, with roughly 75% seen only once. The ten largest account for about a sixth of the sample.

This sample is part of a study of blood T cell repertoires in COVID-19 (TCRdb year 2020). A note on the overall study: Samples from collaborators originated in the United States, Italy and Spain and spanned both the acute and convalescent phases of COVID-19. The material from the prospective study consisted of cDNA or gDNA derived from T cells, B-cell-depleted T cells, or PBMCs. Subjects who had been exposed to COVID-19, were actively infected with it, or had recovered from it provided the deeply sampled blood TCRbeta repertoires that made up the dataset. A freely available public database, intended as a resource for researchers studying the immune response to SARS-CoV-2, is where the repertoires were released. Samples came from the ongoing ImmuneRACE study (first 160 participants) plus 1,254 subjects from 6 global collaborators. Sample metadata almost always included a de-identified subject ID, COVID-19 status, age in years and sex. Where HLA class I and class II types were available, the types were taken from metadata supplied by the sample provider, not from assay-based typing. Overall study outcomes, separate from this receptor: Clinical and demographic metadata were provided uncurated, with the amount varying by source and participant.

This receptor was taken from a man between 60 and 75 years old with active or convalescent COVID-19. The chain is encoded by TRBV19 joined to TRBJ1-6; 9 bases in between match TRBD1. The sequencing sample was made of peripheral blood. The nucleotide sequence is TGTGCCAGTAGTACAGAGACAGGGGGATATTCACCCCTCCACTTT. It codes for CASSTETGGYSPLHF.